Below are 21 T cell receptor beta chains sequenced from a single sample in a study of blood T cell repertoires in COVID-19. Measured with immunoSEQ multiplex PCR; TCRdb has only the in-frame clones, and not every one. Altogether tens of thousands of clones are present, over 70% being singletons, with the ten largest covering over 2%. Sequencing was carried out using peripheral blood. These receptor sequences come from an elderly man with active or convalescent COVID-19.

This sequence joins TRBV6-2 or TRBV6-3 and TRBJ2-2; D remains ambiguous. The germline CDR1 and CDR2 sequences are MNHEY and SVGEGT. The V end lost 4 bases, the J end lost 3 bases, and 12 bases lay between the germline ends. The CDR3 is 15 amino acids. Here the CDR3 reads CASSSLVGDTGELFF. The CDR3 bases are TGTGCCAGCAGTTCCCTAGTCGGAGACACCGGGGAGCTGTTTTTT.

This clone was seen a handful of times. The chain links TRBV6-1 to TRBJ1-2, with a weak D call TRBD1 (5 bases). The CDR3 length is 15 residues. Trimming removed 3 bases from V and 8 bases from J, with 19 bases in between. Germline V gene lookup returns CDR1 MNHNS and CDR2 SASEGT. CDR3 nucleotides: TGTGCCAGCAGTGAGGTAATCGGGCAGGGTGGCGGCTACACCTTC. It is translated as CASSEVIGQGGGYTF.

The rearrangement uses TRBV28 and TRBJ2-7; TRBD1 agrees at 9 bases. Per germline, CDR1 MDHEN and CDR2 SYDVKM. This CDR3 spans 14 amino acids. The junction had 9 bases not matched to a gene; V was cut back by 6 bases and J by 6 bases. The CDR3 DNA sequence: TGTGCCAGCAGCCGACAGGGGGTCGGTCGCGAGCAGTACTTC. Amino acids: CASSRQGVGREQYF.

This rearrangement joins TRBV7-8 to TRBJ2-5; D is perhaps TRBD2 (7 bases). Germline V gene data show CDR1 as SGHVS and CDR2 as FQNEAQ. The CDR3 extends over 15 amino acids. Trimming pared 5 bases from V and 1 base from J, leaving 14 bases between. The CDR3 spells CASSAIRGGQETQYF. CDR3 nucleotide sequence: TGTGCCAGCAGCGCAATTAGGGGGGGCCAAGAGACCCAGTACTTC.

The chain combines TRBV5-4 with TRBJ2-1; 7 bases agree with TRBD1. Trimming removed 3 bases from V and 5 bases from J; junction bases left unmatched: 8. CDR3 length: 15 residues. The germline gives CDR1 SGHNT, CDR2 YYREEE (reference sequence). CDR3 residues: CASSSSTGIHNEQFF. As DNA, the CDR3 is TGTGCCAGCAGCTCGTCGACAGGGATCCACAATGAGCAGTTCTTC.

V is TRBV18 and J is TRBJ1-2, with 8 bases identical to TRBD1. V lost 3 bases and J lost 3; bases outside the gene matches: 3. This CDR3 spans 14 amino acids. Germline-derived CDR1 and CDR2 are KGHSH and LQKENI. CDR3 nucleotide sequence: TGTGCCAGCTCACCCCAGGGGGCGGACTATGGCTACACCTTC. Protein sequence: CASSPQGADYGYTF.

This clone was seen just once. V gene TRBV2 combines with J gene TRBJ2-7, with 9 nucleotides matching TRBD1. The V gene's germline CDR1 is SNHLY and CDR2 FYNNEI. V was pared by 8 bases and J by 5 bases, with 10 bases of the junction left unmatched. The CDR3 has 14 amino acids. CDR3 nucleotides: TGTGCCAGCCACCGAACCGGGACAGGGAACGAGCAGTACTTC. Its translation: CASHRTGTGNEQYF.

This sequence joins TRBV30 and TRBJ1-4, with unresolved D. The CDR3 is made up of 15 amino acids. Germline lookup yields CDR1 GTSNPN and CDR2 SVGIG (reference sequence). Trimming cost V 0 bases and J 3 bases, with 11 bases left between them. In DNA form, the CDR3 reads TGTGCCTGGAGTGTAGGCGGGCTACCTAATGAAAAACTGTTTTTT. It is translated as CAWSVGGLPNEKLFF. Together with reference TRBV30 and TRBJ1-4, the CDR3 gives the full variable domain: SQTIHQWPATLVQPVGSPLSLECTVEGTSNPNLYWYRQAAGRGLQLLFYSVGIGQISSEVPQNLSASRPQDRQFILSSKKLLLSDSGFYLCAWSVGGLPNEKLFFGSGTQLSVL.

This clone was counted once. This CDR3 is CASSRRQGSETQYF. The DNA of the CDR3 is TGCGCCAGCAGCCGCCGACAGGGATCAGAGACCCAGTACTTC. The rearrangement joins TRBV5-1 to TRBJ2-5; TRBD1 matches at 7 bases. With V trimmed by 4 bases and J by 4 bases, 7 bases remained unmatched. This CDR3 has 14 residues. Germline V gene data show CDR1 as SGHRS and CDR2 as YFSETQ.

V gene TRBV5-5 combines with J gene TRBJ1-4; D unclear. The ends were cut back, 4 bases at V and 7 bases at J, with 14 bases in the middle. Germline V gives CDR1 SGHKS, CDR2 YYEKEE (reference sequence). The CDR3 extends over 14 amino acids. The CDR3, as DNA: TGTGCCAGCAGCCCACCGGGGAGCAGTGAAAAACTGTTTTTT. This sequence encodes CASSPPGSSEKLFF.

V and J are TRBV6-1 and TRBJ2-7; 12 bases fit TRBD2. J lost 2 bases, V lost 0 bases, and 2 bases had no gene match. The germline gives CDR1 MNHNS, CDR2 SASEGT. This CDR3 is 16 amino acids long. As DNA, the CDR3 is TGTGCCAGCAGTGAAGCCCTAGCGGGAGGGCCCTACGAGCAGTACTTC. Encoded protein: CASSEALAGGPYEQYF.

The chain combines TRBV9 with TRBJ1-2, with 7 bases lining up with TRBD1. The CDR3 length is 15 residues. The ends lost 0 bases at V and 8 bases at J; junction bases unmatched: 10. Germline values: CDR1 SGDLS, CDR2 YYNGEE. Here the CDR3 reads CASSVALGTVEGYTF. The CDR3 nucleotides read TGTGCCAGCAGCGTAGCCCTCGGGACAGTGGAGGGCTACACCTTC.

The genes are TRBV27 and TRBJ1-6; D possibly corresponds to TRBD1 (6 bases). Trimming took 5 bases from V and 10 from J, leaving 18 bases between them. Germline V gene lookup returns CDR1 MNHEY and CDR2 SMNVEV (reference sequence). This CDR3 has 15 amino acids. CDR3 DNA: TGTGCCAGCAGTCTAGGACGAGGGACACGCTCACCCCTCCACTTT. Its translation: CASSLGRGTRSPLHF.

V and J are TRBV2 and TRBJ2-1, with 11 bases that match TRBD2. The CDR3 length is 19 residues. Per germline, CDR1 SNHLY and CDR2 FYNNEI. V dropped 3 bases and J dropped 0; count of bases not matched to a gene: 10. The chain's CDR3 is CASSDSWLAGGPSYNEQFF. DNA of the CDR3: TGTGCCAGCAGTGACAGTTGGCTAGCGGGGGGACCCTCCTACAATGAGCAGTTCTTC. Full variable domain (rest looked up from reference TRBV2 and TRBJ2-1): EPEVTQTPSHQVTQMGQEVILRCVPISNHLYFYWYRQILGQKVEFLVSFYNNEISEKSEIFDDQFSVERPDGSNFTLKIRSTKLEDSAMYFCASSDSWLAGGPSYNEQFFGPGTRLTVL.

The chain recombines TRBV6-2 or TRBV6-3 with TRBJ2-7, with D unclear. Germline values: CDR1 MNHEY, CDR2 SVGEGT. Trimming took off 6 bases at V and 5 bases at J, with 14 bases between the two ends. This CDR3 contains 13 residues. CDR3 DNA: TGTGCCAGCAGGCCTATTGACATTGACGAGCAGTACTTC. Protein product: CASRPIDIDEQYF.

CDR3 nucleotide sequence: TGTGCCAGTAGTCCCGGTCCTGGCGGGGAGACCCAGTACTTC. Translation gives CASSPGPGGETQYF. This chain connects TRBV19 to TRBJ2-5; TRBD2 is a possible D gene (5 bases). The CDR3 has 14 residues. The V end lost 5 bases, the J end lost 5 bases, and 15 bases lay between the germline ends. Per germline, CDR1 LNHDA and CDR2 SQIVND (reference sequence).

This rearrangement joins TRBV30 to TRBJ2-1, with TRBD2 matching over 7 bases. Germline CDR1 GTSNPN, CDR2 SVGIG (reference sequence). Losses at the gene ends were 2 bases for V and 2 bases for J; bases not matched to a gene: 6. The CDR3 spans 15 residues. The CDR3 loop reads CAWSLRGEAYNEQFF. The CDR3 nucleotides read TGTGCCTGGAGTTTACGGGGGGAAGCCTACAATGAGCAGTTCTTC.

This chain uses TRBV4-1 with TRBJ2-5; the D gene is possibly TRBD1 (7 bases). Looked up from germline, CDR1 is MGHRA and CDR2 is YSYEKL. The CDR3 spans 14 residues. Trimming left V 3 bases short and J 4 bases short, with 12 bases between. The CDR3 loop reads CASSHRQGGETQYF. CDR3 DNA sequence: TGCGCCAGCAGCCACCGACAGGGAGGAGAGACCCAGTACTTC.

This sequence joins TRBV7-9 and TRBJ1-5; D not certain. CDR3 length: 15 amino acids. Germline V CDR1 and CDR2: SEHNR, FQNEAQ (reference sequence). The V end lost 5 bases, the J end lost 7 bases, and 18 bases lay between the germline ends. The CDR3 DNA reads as TGTGCCAGCAGCCCCGGGTTATCTGAAAAACAGCCCCAGCATTTT. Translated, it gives CASSPGLSEKQPQHF.

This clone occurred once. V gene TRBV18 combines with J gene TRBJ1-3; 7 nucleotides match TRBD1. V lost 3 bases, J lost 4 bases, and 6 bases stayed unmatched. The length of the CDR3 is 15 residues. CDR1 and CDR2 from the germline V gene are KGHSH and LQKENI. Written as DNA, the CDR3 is TGTGCCAGCTCACCCATCGGGACAGAGGGAAACACCATATATTTT. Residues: CASSPIGTEGNTIYF.

This chain's CDR3 is CASSLKTSGGADTQYF. CDR3 nucleotides: TGTGCCAGCAGCTTGAAGACTAGCGGGGGGGCGGATACGCAGTATTTT. The chain employs TRBV7-6 and TRBJ2-3; 14 bases map to TRBD2. Trimming at V came to 3 bases and at J to 6 bases, leaving 5 bases not matched to a gene. Germline-derived CDR1 and CDR2 are SGHVS and FNYEAQ. CDR3 length: 16 amino acids.